This T cell receptor (beta chain) is from a study of T cell responses to AZD1222 COVID-19 vaccine. Comment on this clone: No antigen is known for it.

The protocol was immunoSEQ multiplex PCR, while the TCRdb copy is restricted to in-frame clones and leaves out a portion. This sample yields over 150,000 clones, of which approximately 90% are seen a single time; 5% to 7% belongs to the top ten. CDR3 length: 14 residues. Trimming removed 6 bases at V and 4 bases at J, with 13 bases between. Germline values: CDR1 LGHDT, CDR2 YNNKEL (reference sequence). Study-level results: When two AZD1222 doses had been given, Spike-specific TCR breadth and depth rose. Spike was spanned by vaccine-associated CD4 TCRs, which were dominant at 160-218 and 743-854. Researchers took repertoire samples only after the peak T cell response had come.

This receptor was taken from an adult in good health. This rearrangement joins TRBV3-1 (or the pseudogene TRBV3-2) to TRBJ1-5; tentative D call: TRBD1 (5 bases). This sample comprised peripheral blood, obtained on day 0 of AZD1222 vaccination. The CDR3 loop reads CASSRDWRNQPQHF. The DNA of the CDR3 is TGTGCCAGCAGTCGGGACTGGCGGAATCAGCCCCAGCATTTT.